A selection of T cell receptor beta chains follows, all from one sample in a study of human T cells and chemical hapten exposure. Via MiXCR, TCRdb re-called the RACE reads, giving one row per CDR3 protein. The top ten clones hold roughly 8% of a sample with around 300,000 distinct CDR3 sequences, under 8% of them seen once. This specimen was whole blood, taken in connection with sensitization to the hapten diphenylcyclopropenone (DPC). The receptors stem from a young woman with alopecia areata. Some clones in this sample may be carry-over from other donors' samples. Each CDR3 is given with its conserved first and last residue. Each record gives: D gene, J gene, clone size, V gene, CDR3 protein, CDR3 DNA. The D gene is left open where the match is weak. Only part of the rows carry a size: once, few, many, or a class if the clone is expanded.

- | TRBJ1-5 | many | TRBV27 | CASSLIAGGNQPQHF | TGTGCCAGCAGTTTAATCGCAGGCGGTAATCAGCCCCAGCATTTT
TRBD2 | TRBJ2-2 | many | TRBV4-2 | CASSQTGTSGGTGELFF | TGTGCCAGCAGCCAAACCGGGACTAGCGGAGGCACCGGGGAGCTGTTTTTT
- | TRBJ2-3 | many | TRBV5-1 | CASGTLRDTQYF | TGCGCCAGCGGCACTTTACGAGATACGCAGTATTTT
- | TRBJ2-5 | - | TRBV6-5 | CASSLFAKSQETQYF | TGTGCCAGCAGTTTATTCGCAAAGAGCCAAGAGACCCAGTACTTC
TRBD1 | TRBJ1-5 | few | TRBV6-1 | CASSGQGAASQPQHF | TGTGCCAGCAGTGGACAGGGGGCAGCTAGTCAGCCCCAGCATTTT
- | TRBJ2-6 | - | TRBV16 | CASSHLDLGQAGARGRSGANVLTF | TGTGCCAGCAGCCATTTGGACCTCGGACAGGCCGGGGCGCGGGGTCGCTCTGGGGCCAACGTCCTGACTTTC
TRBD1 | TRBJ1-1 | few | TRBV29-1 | CSVPRGRTNTEAFF | TGCAGCGTTCCCAGGGGGCGAACGAACACTGAAGCTTTCTTT
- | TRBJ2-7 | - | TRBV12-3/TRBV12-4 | CASSFAGAAREQYF | TGTGCCAGCAGTTTTGCGGGGGCGGCGAGGGAGCAGTACTTC
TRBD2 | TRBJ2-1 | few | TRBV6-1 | CASTPRTSGANEQFF | TGTGCCAGCACCCCACGGACTAGCGGGGCCAATGAGCAGTTCTTC
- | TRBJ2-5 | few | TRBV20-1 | CSAGGAEETQYF | TGCAGTGCCGGAGGGGCGGAGGAGACCCAGTACTTC
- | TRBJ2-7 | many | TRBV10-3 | CATHGVPSTSSYEQYF | TGTGCCACCCACGGGGTCCCCTCCACGAGCTCCTACGAGCAGTACTTC
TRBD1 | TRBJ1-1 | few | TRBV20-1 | CSALTGVGTEAFF | TGCAGTGCACTGACAGGGGTTGGCACTGAAGCTTTCTTT
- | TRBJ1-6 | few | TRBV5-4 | CATTSAIRLPLHF | TGTGCCACCACGTCCGCTATTAGGTTACCCCTCCACTTT
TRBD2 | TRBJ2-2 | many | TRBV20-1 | CSARATSGGRSGELFF | TGCAGTGCTAGAGCGACTAGCGGGGGGCGGTCCGGGGAGCTGTTTTTT